The rows below give T cell receptor beta chains drawn from one sample of a study of molecular identifiers for immune sequencing clone quantification. One entry per CDR3 protein results from TCRdb running MiXCR on the PCR reads. The sample comprises about 640,000 distinct CDR3 sequences, approximately 20% of which are singletons, and roughly 0.9% rests with the top ten. Sample: naive CD8+ T cells from blood, with Jurkat cell RNA spiked in. The receptors were sampled from a human donor in good health. Some libraries in this study had Jurkat cell RNA spiked in. Both conserved end residues are part of each CDR3. D genes are given only for firm matches. Part of the rows lack a size; the others show once, few, many or a class for expanded clones.

>TRBV7-6|-|many|TRBJ2-2|15
CASSLESGPTGELFF
TGTGCCAGCAGCTTAGAATCGGGGCCCACCGGGGAGCTGTTTTTT
>TRBV13|-|many|TRBJ2-6|19
CASSLGLSRDPSGANVLTF
TGTGCCAGCAGCTTAGGCCTAAGCAGGGACCCATCTGGGGCCAACGTCCTGACTTTC
>TRBV4-1|-|many|TRBJ2-7|15
CASSQQHLNSYEQYF
TGCGCCAGCAGCCAACAGCACCTGAACTCCTACGAGCAGTACTTC
>TRBV6-2/TRBV6-3|-|many|TRBJ2-2|15
CATRPPSAVTGELFF
TGTGCCACACGCCCCCCTTCGGCGGTAACCGGGGAGCTGTTTTTT
>TRBV11-2|TRBD1|-|TRBJ2-3|17
CASSSPGTGGQTDTQYF
TGTGCCAGCAGCTCCCCCGGGACAGGGGGCCAAACAGATACGCAGTATTTT
>TRBV28|-|many|TRBJ1-5|13
CASTRVAVQPQHF
TGTGCCAGCACCCGGGTTGCGGTCCAGCCCCAGCATTTT
>TRBV4-1|-|many|TRBJ2-7|15
CASSPPSTGSHEQYF
TGCGCCAGCAGCCCCCCATCGACAGGATCCCACGAGCAGTACTTC
>TRBV13|TRBD1|-|TRBJ1-4|15
CASSFFQQGDEKLFF
TGTGCCAGCAGCTTTTTCCAGCAGGGGGATGAAAAACTGTTTTTT
>TRBV13|TRBD2|-|TRBJ2-7|14
CASSSQRGGYEQYF
TGTGCCAGCAGCTCCCAGCGGGGGGGTTACGAGCAGTACTTC
>TRBV20-1|-|-|TRBJ1-6|17
CSARDRAGPLYNSPLHF
TGCAGTGCTAGAGATCGCGCCGGCCCCCTATATAATTCACCCCTCCACTTT
>TRBV20-1|TRBD1|-|TRBJ1-1|16
CSARDLRQGESTEAFF
TGCAGTGCTAGAGATTTGCGACAGGGGGAAAGCACTGAAGCTTTCTTT
>TRBV4-1|-|-|TRBJ1-2|16
CAGSRVTGTPFYGYTF
TGCGCCGGCAGCCGGGTGACAGGAACCCCCTTTTATGGCTACACCTTC
>TRBV6-5|-|-|TRBJ2-7|13
CASSYGQGYKQYF
TGTGCCAGCAGTTATGGGCAGGGCTACAAGCAGTACTTC
>TRBV9|TRBD2|many|TRBJ2-7|13
CASSPGGEFEQYF
TGTGCCAGCAGCCCGGGAGGCGAATTCGAGCAGTACTTC
>TRBV6-2/TRBV6-3|TRBD1|many|TRBJ1-6|16
CASSITGTGYNSPLHF
TGTGCCAGCAGTATTACCGGGACAGGATATAATTCACCCCTCCACTTT
>TRBV6-1|-|many|TRBJ2-7|15
CASSEGPGLTYEQYF
TGTGCCAGCAGTGAAGGACCCGGACTGACCTACGAGCAGTACTTC
>TRBV3-1|-|many|TRBJ1-2|16
CASSPILDVKSYGYTF
TGTGCCAGCAGCCCAATACTGGACGTTAAGTCCTATGGCTACACCTTC
>TRBV11-2|TRBD1|-|TRBJ2-7|13
CASSSGQGTEQYF
TGTGCCAGCAGCTCGGGACAGGGGACCGAGCAGTACTTC
>TRBV19|-|many|TRBJ2-3|16
CASSHPNRRRTDTQYF
TGTGCCAGTAGTCACCCCAACCGTCGTCGCACAGATACGCAGTATTTT
>TRBV7-9|-|-|TRBJ1-2|13
CASSLDRLYGYTF
TGTGCCAGCAGCTTAGACAGACTCTATGGCTACACCTTC
>TRBV5-6|-|many|TRBJ2-7|16
CASSSRQRSPTYEQYF
TGTGCCAGCAGCTCCCGACAGCGGTCTCCTACCTACGAGCAGTACTTC
>TRBV11-2|TRBD2|few|TRBJ2-7|18
CASSSIHQTSGSSYEQYF
TGTGCCAGCAGCTCAATTCATCAGACTAGCGGGAGCTCCTACGAGCAGTACTTC
>TRBV6-5|TRBD2|many|TRBJ2-1|15
CASSRTSGDYNEQFF
TGTGCCAGCAGCCGGACTAGCGGGGACTACAATGAGCAGTTCTTC
>TRBV19|TRBD2|-|TRBJ2-4|15
CASSMGGRTQNIQYF
TGTGCCAGTAGTATGGGCGGGAGGACCCAAAACATTCAGTACTTC
>TRBV21-1|-|few|TRBJ2-7|14
CASSYGPIAYEQYF
TGTGCCAGCAGCTACGGACCGATCGCCTACGAGCAGTACTTC
>TRBV10-3|TRBD2|-|TRBJ2-7|16
CAISGLAGQLDYEQYF
TGTGCCATCAGTGGGCTAGCGGGGCAACTAGACTACGAGCAGTACTTC
>TRBV7-9|TRBD2|many|TRBJ2-3|20
CASSPPGASGGPRATDTQYF
TGTGCCAGCAGCCCACCCGGGGCTAGCGGGGGGCCTCGAGCCACAGATACGCAGTATTTT
>TRBV28|-|many|TRBJ2-7|14
CASSPRTPLDEQYF
TGTGCCAGCAGTCCTCGGACCCCGCTTGATGAGCAGTACTTC
>TRBV13|-|-|TRBJ2-5|12
CASSLDRITQYF
TGTGCCAGCAGCTTAGATAGGATCACCCAGTACTTC
>TRBV12-5|TRBD2|many|TRBJ2-3|15
CASGLGLAHTDTQYF
TGTGCTAGTGGTTTGGGACTAGCGCACACAGATACGCAGTATTTT
>TRBV11-2|-|many|TRBJ2-3|16
CASSSTGMGAADTQYF
TGTGCCAGCAGCTCGACGGGAATGGGGGCAGCAGATACGCAGTATTTT